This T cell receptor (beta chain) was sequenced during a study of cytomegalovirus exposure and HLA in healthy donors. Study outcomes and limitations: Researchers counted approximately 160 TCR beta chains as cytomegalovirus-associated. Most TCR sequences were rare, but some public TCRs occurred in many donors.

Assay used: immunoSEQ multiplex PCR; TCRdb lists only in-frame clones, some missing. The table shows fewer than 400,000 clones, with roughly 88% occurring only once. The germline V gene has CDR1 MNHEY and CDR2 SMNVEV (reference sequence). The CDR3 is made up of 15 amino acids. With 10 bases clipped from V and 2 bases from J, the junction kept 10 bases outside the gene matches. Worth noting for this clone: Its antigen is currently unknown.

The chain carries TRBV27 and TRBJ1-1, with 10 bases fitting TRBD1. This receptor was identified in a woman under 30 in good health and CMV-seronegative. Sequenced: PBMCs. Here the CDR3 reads CAILRDRGGNTEAFF. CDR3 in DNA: TGTGCCATCCTTAGGGACAGGGGAGGAAACACTGAAGCTTTCTTT.